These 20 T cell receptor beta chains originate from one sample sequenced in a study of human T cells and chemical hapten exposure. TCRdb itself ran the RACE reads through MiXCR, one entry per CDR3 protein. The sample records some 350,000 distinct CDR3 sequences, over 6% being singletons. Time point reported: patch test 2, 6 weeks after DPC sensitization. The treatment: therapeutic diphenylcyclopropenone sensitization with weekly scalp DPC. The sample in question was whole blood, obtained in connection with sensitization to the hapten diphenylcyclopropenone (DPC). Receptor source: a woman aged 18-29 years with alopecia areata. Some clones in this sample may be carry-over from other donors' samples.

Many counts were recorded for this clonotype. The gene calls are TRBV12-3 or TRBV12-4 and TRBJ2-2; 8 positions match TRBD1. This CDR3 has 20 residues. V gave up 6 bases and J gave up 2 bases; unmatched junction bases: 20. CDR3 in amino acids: CASRTSSGTGLRFNTGELFF. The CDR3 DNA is TGTGCCAGCAGGACTAGTTCCGGGACAGGTCTCCGGTTCAACACCGGGGAGCTGTTTTTT.

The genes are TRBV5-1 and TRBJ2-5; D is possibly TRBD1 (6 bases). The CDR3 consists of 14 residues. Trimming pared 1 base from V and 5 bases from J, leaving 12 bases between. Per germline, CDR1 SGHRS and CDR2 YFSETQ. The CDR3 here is CASSLWSRGETQYF. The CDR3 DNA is TGCGCCAGCAGCTTGTGGTCCAGGGGTGAGACCCAGTACTTC. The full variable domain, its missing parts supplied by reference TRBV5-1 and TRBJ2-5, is KAGVTQTPRYLIKTRGQQVTLSCSPISGHRSVSWYQQTPGQGLQFLFEYFSETQRNKGNFPGRFSGRQFSNSRSEMNVSTLELGDSALYLCASSLWSRGETQYFGPGTRLLVL.

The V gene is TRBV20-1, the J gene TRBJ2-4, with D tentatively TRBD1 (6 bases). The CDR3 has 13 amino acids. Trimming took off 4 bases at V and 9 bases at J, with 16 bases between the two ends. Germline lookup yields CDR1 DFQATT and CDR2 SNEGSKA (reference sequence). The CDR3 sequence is CSATPRQASIQYF. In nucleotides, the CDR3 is TGCAGTGCTACTCCCCGACAGGCGAGCATTCAGTACTTC.

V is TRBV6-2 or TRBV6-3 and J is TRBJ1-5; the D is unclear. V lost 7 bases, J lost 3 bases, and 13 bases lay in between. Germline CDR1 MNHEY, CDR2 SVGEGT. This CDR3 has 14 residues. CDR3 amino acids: CASKALPPNQPQHF. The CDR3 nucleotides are TGTGCCAGCAAAGCATTGCCCCCCAATCAGCCCCAGCATTTT.

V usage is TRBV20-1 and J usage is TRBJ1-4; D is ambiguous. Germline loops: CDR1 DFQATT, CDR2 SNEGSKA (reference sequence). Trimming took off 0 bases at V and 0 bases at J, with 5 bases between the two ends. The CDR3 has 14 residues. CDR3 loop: CSARDSTTNEKLFF. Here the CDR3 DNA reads TGCAGTGCTAGAGATTCAACAACTAATGAAAAACTGTTTTTT.

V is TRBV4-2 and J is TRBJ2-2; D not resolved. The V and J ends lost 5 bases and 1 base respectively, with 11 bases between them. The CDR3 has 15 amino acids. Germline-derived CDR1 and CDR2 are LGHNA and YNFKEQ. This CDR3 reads CASSSGRKNTGELFF. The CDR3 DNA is TGTGCCAGCAGCTCTGGTAGAAAGAACACCGGGGAGCTGTTTTTT.

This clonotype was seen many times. CDR3 region: CSVADDSLVGYGYTF. The DNA for the CDR3 is TGCAGCGTTGCCGATGACAGCTTAGTGGGCTATGGCTACACCTTC. V and J are TRBV29-1 and TRBJ1-2; D possibly corresponds to TRBD1 (5 bases). The CDR3 totals 15 residues. Deletions cut 4 bases from V and 4 bases from J, with 19 bases between. Germline CDR1 reads SQVTM; CDR2 reads ANQGSEA.

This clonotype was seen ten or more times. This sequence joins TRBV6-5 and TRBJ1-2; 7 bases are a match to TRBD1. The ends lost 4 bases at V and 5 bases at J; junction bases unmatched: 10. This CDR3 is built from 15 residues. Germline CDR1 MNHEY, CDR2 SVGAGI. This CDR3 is CASSSQQGFGYGYTF. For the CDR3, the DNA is TGTGCCAGCAGTTCCCAACAGGGGTTTGGGTATGGCTACACCTTC.

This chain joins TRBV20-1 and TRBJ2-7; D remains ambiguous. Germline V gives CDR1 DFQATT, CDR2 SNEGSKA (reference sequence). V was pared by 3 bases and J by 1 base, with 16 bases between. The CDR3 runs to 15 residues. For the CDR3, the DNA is TGCAGTGCTAGTGATCGCACTAAATTATCCTACGAGCAGTACTTC. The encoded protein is CSASDRTKLSYEQYF.

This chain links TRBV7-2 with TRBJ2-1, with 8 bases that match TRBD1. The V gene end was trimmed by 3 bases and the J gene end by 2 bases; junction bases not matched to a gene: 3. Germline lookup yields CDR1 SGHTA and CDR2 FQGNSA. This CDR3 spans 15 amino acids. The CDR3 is CASSFKQGAYNEQFF. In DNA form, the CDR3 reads TGTGCCAGCAGCTTCAAACAGGGGGCCTACAATGAGCAGTTCTTC. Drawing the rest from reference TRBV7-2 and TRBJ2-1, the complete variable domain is GAGVSQSPSNKVTEKGKDVELRCDPISGHTALYWYRQSLGQGLEFLIYFQGNSAPDKSGLPSDRFSAERTGGSVSTLTIQRTQQEDSAVYLCASSFKQGAYNEQFFGPGTRLTVL.

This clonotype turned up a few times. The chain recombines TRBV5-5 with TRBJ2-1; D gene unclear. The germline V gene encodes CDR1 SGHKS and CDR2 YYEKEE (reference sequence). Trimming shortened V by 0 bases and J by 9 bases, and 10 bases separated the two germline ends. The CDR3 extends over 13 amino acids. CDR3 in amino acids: CASSLELDGEQFF. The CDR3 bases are TGTGCCAGCAGCTTGGAGCTTGACGGTGAGCAGTTCTTC.

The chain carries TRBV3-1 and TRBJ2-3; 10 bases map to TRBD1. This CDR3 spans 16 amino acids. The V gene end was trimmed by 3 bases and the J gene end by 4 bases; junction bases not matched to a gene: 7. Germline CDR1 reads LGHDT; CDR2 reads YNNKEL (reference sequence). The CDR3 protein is CASSHLDRGRSDTQYF. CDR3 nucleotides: TGTGCCAGCAGCCATCTCGACAGGGGGCGCTCAGATACGCAGTATTTT.

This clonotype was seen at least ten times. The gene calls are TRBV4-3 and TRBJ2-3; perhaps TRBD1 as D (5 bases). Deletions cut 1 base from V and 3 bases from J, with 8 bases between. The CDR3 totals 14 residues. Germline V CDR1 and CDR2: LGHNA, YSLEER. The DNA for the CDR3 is TGCGCCAGCAGCCAAGGCAGGGTGACAGATACGCAGTATTTT. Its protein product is CASSQGRVTDTQYF.

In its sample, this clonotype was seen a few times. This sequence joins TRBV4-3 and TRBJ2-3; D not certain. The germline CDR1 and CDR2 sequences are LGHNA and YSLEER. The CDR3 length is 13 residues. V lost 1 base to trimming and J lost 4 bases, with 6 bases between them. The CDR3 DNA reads TGCGCCAGCAGCCAAGCGAGGTCAGATACGCAGTATTTT. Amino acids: CASSQARSDTQYF.

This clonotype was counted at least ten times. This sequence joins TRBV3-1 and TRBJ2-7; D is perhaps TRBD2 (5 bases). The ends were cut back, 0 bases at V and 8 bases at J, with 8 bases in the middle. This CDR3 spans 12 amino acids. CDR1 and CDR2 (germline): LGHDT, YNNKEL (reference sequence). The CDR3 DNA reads TGTGCCAGCAGCCAAGAGACTATCCAGCAGTACTTC. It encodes CASSQETIQQYF.

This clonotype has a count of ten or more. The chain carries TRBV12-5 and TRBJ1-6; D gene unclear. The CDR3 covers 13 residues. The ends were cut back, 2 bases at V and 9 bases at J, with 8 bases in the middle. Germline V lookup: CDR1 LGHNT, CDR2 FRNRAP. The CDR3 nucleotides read TGTGCTAGTGGTTTGAGTTTAGGTTCACCCCTCCACTTT. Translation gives CASGLSLGSPLHF.

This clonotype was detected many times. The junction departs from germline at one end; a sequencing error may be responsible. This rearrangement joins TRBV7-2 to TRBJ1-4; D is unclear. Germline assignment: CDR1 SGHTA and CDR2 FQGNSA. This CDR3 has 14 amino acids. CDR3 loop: CASSLAQASPSHGF. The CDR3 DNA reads TGTGCCAGCAGCTTAGCGCAGGCCTCACCCTCCCACGGTTTT.

The CDR3 is CASRPTTGNEQFF. In DNA, the CDR3 is TGTGCCAGCAGACCGACCACAGGGAATGAGCAGTTCTTC. The chain joins TRBV12-3 or TRBV12-4 to TRBJ2-1; D may be TRBD1 (6 bases). The CDR3 sequence is 13 residues long. V gave up 6 bases and J gave up 7 bases, with 13 bases separating them.

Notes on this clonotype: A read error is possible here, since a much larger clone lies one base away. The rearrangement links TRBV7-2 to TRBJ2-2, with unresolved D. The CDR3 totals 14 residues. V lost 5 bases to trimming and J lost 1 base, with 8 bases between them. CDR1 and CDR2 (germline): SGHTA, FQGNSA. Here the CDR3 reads CASSPYRNTGELFF. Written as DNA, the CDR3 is TGTGCCAGCAGCCCGTACAGGAACACCGGGGAGCTGTTTTTT. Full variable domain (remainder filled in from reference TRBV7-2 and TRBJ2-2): GAGVSQSPSNKVTEKGKDVELRCDPISGHTALYWYRQSLGQGLEFLIYFQGNSAPDKSGLPSDRFSAERTGGSVSTLTIQRTQQEDSAVYLCASSPYRNTGELFFGEGSRLTVL.

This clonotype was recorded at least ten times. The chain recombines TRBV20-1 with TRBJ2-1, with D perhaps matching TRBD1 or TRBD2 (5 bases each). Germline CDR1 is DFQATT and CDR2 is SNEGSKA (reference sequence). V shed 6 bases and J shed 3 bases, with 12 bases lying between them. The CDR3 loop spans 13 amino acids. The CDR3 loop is CSAGTRYYNEQFF. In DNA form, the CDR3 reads TGCAGTGCCGGGACGCGATACTACAATGAGCAGTTCTTC.